A single sample is the source of the 17 T cell receptor beta chains below, sequenced in a study of cytomegalovirus exposure and HLA in healthy donors. The method was immunoSEQ multiplex PCR; TCRdb's version includes in-frame clones alone and lacks a portion of them. The sample carries tens of thousands of clones, more than 70% recorded once. The sequenced material came from PBMCs. The receptor source for this set is a young woman in good health and CMV-seropositive.

The J gene is TRBJ2-1, the V gene TRBV7-2; possibly TRBD2 for D (6 bases). CDR3 length: 16 amino acids. Germline CDR1 is SGHTA and CDR2 is FQGNSA. The V gene lost 5 bases and the J gene lost 4 bases, with 18 bases spanning the gap. Written as DNA, the CDR3 is TGTGCCAGCAGCGAAGAGGCAAGGAGGGGTTACAATGAGCAGTTCTTC. The encoded protein is CASSEEARRGYNEQFF. Full variable domain (outside the CDR3, taken from reference TRBV7-2 and TRBJ2-1): GAGVSQSPSNKVTEKGKDVELRCDPISGHTALYWYRQSLGQGLEFLIYFQGNSAPDKSGLPSDRFSAERTGGSVSTLTIQRTQQEDSAVYLCASSEEARRGYNEQFFGPGTRLTVL.

The chain links TRBV27 to TRBJ1-4, with unresolved D. The CDR3 spans 13 residues. V was trimmed by 6 bases and J by 4 bases, leaving 9 bases between them. Germline assignment: CDR1 MNHEY and CDR2 SMNVEV (reference sequence). This chain's CDR3 is CASSIYGNEKLFF. CDR3 sequence (DNA): TGTGCCAGCAGCATCTACGGTAATGAAAAACTGTTTTTT.

The chain employs TRBV30 and TRBJ2-4; 7 bases fit TRBD1. Trimming cost V 2 bases and J 0 bases; bases outside gene matches: 13. This CDR3 has 18 amino acids. The germline V gene has CDR1 GTSNPN and CDR2 SVGIG (reference sequence). The CDR3 nucleotides are TGTGCCTGGAGTCGACGAGGGGACAGTGATATAGCCAAAAACATTCAGTACTTC. This translates into CAWSRRGDSDIAKNIQYF.

This clone was counted a few times. J is TRBJ2-2 and V is TRBV19, with 7 positions matching TRBD1. The CDR3 contains 15 residues. Germline V gene lookup returns CDR1 LNHDA and CDR2 SQIVND (reference sequence). V shed 6 bases, J shed 4 bases, and the junction held 8 bases outside the gene matches. CDR3 sequence reads: CASREDRASTGELFF. In nucleotides, the CDR3 is TGTGCCAGTAGGGAAGACAGGGCGAGCACCGGGGAGCTGTTTTTT.

The rearrangement uses TRBV4-2 and TRBJ2-7, with 9 bases fitting TRBD1. Looked up from germline, CDR1 is LGHNA and CDR2 is YNFKEQ. Losses at the gene ends were 0 bases for V and 12 bases for J; bases not matched to a gene: 3. The CDR3 loop spans 12 amino acids. The CDR3 bases are TGTGCCAGCAGCCAAGACCGGGACAGGGCGTACTTC. Amino acids: CASSQDRDRAYF.

This chain links TRBV4-1 with TRBJ1-1; D is uncertain. The V end was cut by 0 bases, the J end by 7 bases, with 12 bases between. The CDR3 contains 14 residues. CDR1 is MGHRA and CDR2 is YSYEKL in the germline V gene. The CDR3 loop is CASSQDGRLFEAFF. CDR3 DNA: TGCGCCAGCAGCCAAGATGGACGACTATTTGAAGCTTTCTTT.

The chain has TRBV11-2 and TRBJ2-1; D possibly corresponds to TRBD2 (6 bases). Per germline, CDR1 SGHAT and CDR2 FQNNGV. This CDR3 contains 15 residues. V dropped 5 bases and J dropped 8 bases, with 19 bases sitting between them. Here the CDR3 DNA reads TGTGCCAGCAGCGGAGGGCTTACTTGGAACGATGAGCAGTTCTTC. Translating gives CASSGGLTWNDEQFF.

In regard to this clone: The identical CDR3 is also encoded by other nucleotide sequences in the sample. The rearrangement uses TRBV5-1 and TRBJ2-7; 8 bases are shared with TRBD1. This CDR3 spans 15 amino acids. The V gene end was trimmed by 0 bases and the J gene end by 2 bases; junction bases not matched to a gene: 4. Germline V gives CDR1 SGHRS, CDR2 YFSETQ. This CDR3 reads CASSLAGTGAYEQYF. The CDR3 DNA follows: TGCGCCAGCAGCTTGGCCGGGACAGGAGCCTACGAGCAGTACTTC.

The chain links TRBV5-6 to TRBJ1-5, with a tentative D call TRBD1 (5 bases). The CDR3 contains 15 residues. Germline lookup yields CDR1 SGHDT and CDR2 YYEEEE. Deletions cut 5 bases from V and 6 bases from J, with 18 bases between. The CDR3 region is CASSSGAQRGQPQHF. The CDR3 bases are TGTGCCAGCAGTTCTGGGGCCCAGCGCGGTCAGCCCCAGCATTTT.

The rearrangement links TRBV4-1 to TRBJ1-2, with TRBD1 identical over 7 bases. The V and J ends lost 2 bases and 2 bases, in that order; junction bases with no gene match: 8. CDR1 and CDR2 (germline): MGHRA, YSYEKL. The CDR3 has 16 residues. CDR3 DNA: TGCGCCAGCAGCCAATCAAGTCAGGGGGAAAACTATGGCTACACCTTC. Its protein product is CASSQSSQGENYGYTF.

In DNA, the CDR3 is TGTGCCAGCAGCCTAAGCGGGGGAGCAAATGAAAAACTGTTTTTT. Translation: CASSLSGGANEKLFF. The chain is built from TRBV11-2 and TRBJ1-4; TRBD1 might be the D (5 bases). The CDR3 spans 15 residues. Trimming took off 5 bases at V and 5 bases at J, with 15 bases between the two ends. Germline loops: CDR1 SGHAT, CDR2 FQNNGV. Filled out from reference TRBV11-2 and TRBJ1-4, the complete variable domain reads EAGVAQSPRYKIIEKRQSVAFWCNPISGHATLYWYQQILGQGPKLLIQFQNNGVVDDSQLPKDRFSAERLKGVDSTLKIQPAKLEDSAVYLCASSLSGGANEKLFFGSGTQLSVL.

This clone was seen once. This sequence joins TRBV29-1 and TRBJ2-3; TRBD1 matches at 10 bases. The CDR3 consists of 15 residues. V lost 6 bases, J lost 3 bases, and 9 bases stayed unmatched. Germline V gene data show CDR1 as SQVTM and CDR2 as ANQGSEA. CDR3 sequence reads: CSVPSRTGGTDTQYF. The DNA for the CDR3 is TGCAGCGTCCCGAGCAGGACAGGGGGAACAGATACGCAGTATTTT.

This chain joins TRBV27 and TRBJ2-2, with a weak D call TRBD1 (6 bases). V lost 5 bases and J lost 3, with 13 bases in between. Germline V CDR1 and CDR2: MNHEY, SMNVEV (reference sequence). The CDR3 runs 15 residues. CDR3 sequence (DNA): TGTGCCAGCAGTACCAGGGGTATGGACACCGGGGAGCTGTTTTTT. This codes for CASSTRGMDTGELFF.

The table lists this clone with a count of one. V is TRBV29-1 and J is TRBJ2-7, with 11 bases aligning to TRBD1. CDR3 size: 13 residues. After removal of 5 bases from V and 2 bases from J, the junction contained 2 bases not matched to a gene. The germline CDR1 and CDR2 sequences are SQVTM and ANQGSEA. The CDR3 reads CSVRGQGAYEQYF. The CDR3, as DNA: TGCAGCGTTAGGGGACAGGGGGCCTACGAGCAGTACTTC.

This clone was seen more than once but under ten times. This sequence joins TRBV18 and TRBJ1-2, with D perhaps TRBD1 (6 bases). Germline-derived CDR1 and CDR2 are KGHSH and LQKENI. Trimming removed 6 bases at V and 3 bases at J, with 11 bases between. The CDR3 length is 13 residues. The CDR3 loop is CASSPDRDYGYTF. In DNA form, the CDR3 reads TGTGCCAGCTCGCCGGACAGAGACTATGGCTACACCTTC.

The chain recombines TRBV28 with TRBJ2-7; D is perhaps TRBD2 (5 bases). The CDR3 has 14 amino acids. V lost 8 bases, J lost 0 bases, and 14 bases lay in between. Germline CDR1 is MDHEN and CDR2 is SYDVKM. The CDR3 bases are TGTGCCAGCGTTCGGGATCCGAGCTCCTACGAGCAGTACTTC. Protein product: CASVRDPSSYEQYF.

This clone was counted once. J is TRBJ1-3 and V is TRBV18, with D possibly being TRBD1 (5 bases). Trimming took 0 bases from V and 0 from J, leaving 9 bases between them. The CDR3 totals 16 residues. Looked up from germline, CDR1 is KGHSH and CDR2 is LQKENI. The CDR3 DNA follows: TGTGCCAGCTCACCACCAGGGGTGTTCTCTGGAAACACCATATATTTT. It specifies CASSPPGVFSGNTIYF. The entire variable domain, with the rest obtained from reference TRBV18 and TRBJ1-3, is as follows: NAGVMQNPRHLVRRRGQEARLRCSPMKGHSHVYWYRQLPEEGLKFMVYLQKENIIDESGMPKERFSAEFPKEGPSILRIQQVVRGDSAAYFCASSPPGVFSGNTIYFGEGSWLTVV.